The present T cell receptor beta chain was sequenced within a study of blood T cell repertoires in COVID-19. Libraries were prepared by immunoSEQ multiplex PCR; TCRdb keeps only in-frame clonotypes and omits some of them. The sample has some 130,000 clones, roughly 80% seen once; the top ten hold 1.9%. The V end was cut by 1 base, the J end by 7 bases, with 7 bases between. The CDR3 runs to 13 residues. The germline CDR1 and CDR2 sequences are LNHNV and YYDKDF (reference sequence). V usage is TRBV15 and J usage is TRBJ1-4; D call uncertain. The material sequenced was peripheral blood. This TCR was recovered from a man aged 65 to 85 with acute or convalescent COVID-19. CDR3 sequence (DNA): TGTGCCACCAGCAGAGGGAGGAGTGAAAAACTGTTTTTT. Its protein product is CATSRGRSEKLFF.